One and the same sample provided the 14 T cell receptor beta chains below, sequenced in a study of human T cells and chemical hapten exposure. TCRdb called the RACE reads again in MiXCR, with one record for every CDR3 protein. The repertoire holds around 300,000 distinct CDR3 sequences, with over 5% as singletons. Time point defined: pre-sensitization, week 0. The treatment: therapeutic diphenylcyclopropenone sensitization with weekly scalp DPC. Source: whole blood, taken in connection with sensitization to the hapten diphenylcyclopropenone (DPC). The receptor set was obtained from a woman younger than 30 with alopecia areata. Some clones in this sample may be carry-over from other donors' samples.

This clonotype was detected many times. This sequence joins TRBV4-3 and TRBJ2-3; 7 nucleotides align to TRBD1. The junction had 4 bases not matched to a gene; V was cut back by 4 bases and J by 0 bases. Germline V gene lookup returns CDR1 LGHNA and CDR2 YSLEER. CDR3 length: 15 residues. CDR3 loop: CASSPKGASTDTQYF. The CDR3 DNA reads as TGCGCCAGCAGCCCCAAGGGGGCAAGCACAGATACGCAGTATTTT.

This clonotype was observed a handful of times. The rearrangement joins TRBV7-2 to TRBJ1-5, with D possibly being TRBD1 (6 bases). Trimming pared 3 bases from V and 6 bases from J, leaving 12 bases between. Germline lookup yields CDR1 SGHTA and CDR2 FQGNSA. The CDR3 has 14 residues. The DNA of the CDR3 is TGTGCCAGCAGCTTCTGGGGGCGGGCTCAGCCCCAGCATTTT. This gives the protein CASSFWGRAQPQHF.

This clonotype was counted a few times. The chain employs TRBV7-3 and TRBJ1-2; D is undetermined. The V gene lost 2 bases and the J gene lost 8 bases, with 12 bases spanning the gap. The CDR3 contains 13 residues. Per germline, CDR1 SGHTA and CDR2 FQGTGA. CDR3 loop: CASSLRWWKGYTF. The CDR3 DNA follows: TGTGCCAGCAGCTTACGTTGGTGGAAAGGCTACACCTTC.

This clonotype was detected many times. The J gene is TRBJ2-4, the V gene TRBV12-3 or TRBV12-4; D tentatively fits TRBD1 or TRBD2 (5 bases each). The CDR3 runs to 13 residues. V dropped 3 bases and J dropped 6 bases, with 9 bases sitting between them. The CDR3 DNA sequence: TGTGCCAGCAGTTTTGAGGGGCGAAACATTCAGTACTTC. This codes for CASSFEGRNIQYF.

This clonotype has ten or more counts. The chain couples TRBV5-1 to TRBJ1-5; a weak D match, TRBD1 (5 bases). With 3 bases removed from V and 3 bases from J, the gap between germline ends came to 13 bases. CDR1 and CDR2 from the germline V gene are SGHRS and YFSETQ. The length of the CDR3 is 15 residues. The chain's CDR3 is CASSSDGQPNQPQHF. CDR3 DNA: TGCGCCAGCAGCTCGGATGGACAACCCAATCAGCCCCAGCATTTT. Full variable domain (outside the CDR3, taken from reference TRBV5-1 and TRBJ1-5): KAGVTQTPRYLIKTRGQQVTLSCSPISGHRSVSWYQQTPGQGLQFLFEYFSETQRNKGNFPGRFSGRQFSNSRSEMNVSTLELGDSALYLCASSSDGQPNQPQHFGDGTRLSIL.

The sample holds a few counts of this clonotype. The rearrangement uses TRBV29-1 and TRBJ1-2; TRBD1 agrees at 10 bases. V shed 6 bases, J shed 5 bases, and the junction held 9 bases outside the gene matches. The CDR3 length is 14 residues. In germline, CDR1 is SQVTM, CDR2 ANQGSEA. The CDR3 nucleotides are TGCAGCGTCCTTAAGACAGGGGGCGCGTATGGCTACACCTTC. Its protein product is CSVLKTGGAYGYTF.

This clonotype was observed at least ten times. The chain links TRBV10-3 to TRBJ2-3; the match to TRBD2 covers 12 bases. Germline V CDR1 and CDR2: ENHRY, SYGVKD. CDR3 length: 16 residues. With 2 bases clipped from V and 6 bases from J, the junction kept 6 bases outside the gene matches. DNA of the CDR3: TGTGCCATCAGTGAGGGACTAGCGGGGAGGGGTGATACGCAGTATTTT. Protein sequence: CAISEGLAGRGDTQYF.

V is TRBV2 and J is TRBJ1-5, with TRBD1 matching 10 bases. The CDR3 is made up of 16 amino acids. Germline V lookup: CDR1 SNHLY, CDR2 FYNNEI. J lost 5 bases, V lost 6 bases, and 10 bases had no gene match. The CDR3 region is CASRGDRGLVHQPQHF. CDR3 coding DNA: TGTGCCAGCAGGGGGGACAGGGGATTAGTTCATCAGCCCCAGCATTTT.

This clonotype was seen at least ten times. The chain carries TRBV7-8 and TRBJ1-2; 7 bases match TRBD1. The CDR3 length is 16 residues. Per the germline V gene, CDR1 is SGHVS and CDR2 is FQNEAQ. Germline trimming cut 4 bases from V and 5 bases from J; bases unmatched to any gene: 13. CDR3 nucleotide sequence: TGTGCCAGCAGCTCGCTCGGTGGGACAGTCGGATATGGCTACACCTTC. This encodes CASSSLGGTVGYGYTF. The complete variable domain, with remaining parts taken from reference TRBV7-8 and TRBJ1-2, reads GAGVSQSPRYKVAKRGQDVALRCDPISGHVSLFWYQQALGQGPEFLTYFQNEAQLDKSGLPSDRFFAERPEGSVSTLKIQRTQQEDSAVYLCASSSLGGTVGYGYTFGSGTRLTVV.

This clonotype was seen a few times. The V and J genes are TRBV9 and TRBJ2-1; 8 positions match TRBD2. Trimming at V came to 0 bases and at J to 8 bases, leaving 4 bases not matched to a gene. The CDR3 contains 14 residues. Per the germline V gene, CDR1 is SGDLS and CDR2 is YYNGEE. CDR3 in amino acids: CASSVATLADEQFF. In DNA, the CDR3 is TGTGCCAGCAGCGTAGCTACACTAGCGGATGAGCAGTTCTTC.

The chain uses TRBV7-3 and TRBJ2-2, with 14 bases aligning to TRBD2. After removal of 5 bases from V and 7 bases from J, the junction contained 6 bases not matched to a gene. CDR3 length equals 16 residues. Germline V lookup: CDR1 SGHTA, CDR2 FQGTGA. Here the CDR3 DNA reads TGTGCCAGCAGCCGACTAGCGGGGGGGCAAGACGGGGAGCTGTTTTTT. This encodes CASSRLAGGQDGELFF.

This clonotype was counted many times. The rearrangement uses TRBV12-3 or TRBV12-4 and TRBJ2-2, with 14 bases aligning to TRBD2. CDR3 length: 16 residues. V shed 5 bases and J 8 bases; nucleotides not matched to a gene: 7. The DNA of the CDR3 is TGTGCCAGCAGTATTGGACTAGCGGGGGGCCCGGGGGAGCTGTTTTTT. Amino acid sequence: CASSIGLAGGPGELFF.

This clonotype came up a few times. The V gene is TRBV7-9, the J gene TRBJ1-1; no clear D gene. Between the trimmed V and J ends, which lost 6 bases and 7 bases, there was a span of 15 bases. Germline V CDR1 and CDR2: SEHNR, FQNEAQ (reference sequence). The CDR3 has 13 residues. The CDR3 sequence is CASSDQAGIEAFF. As DNA, the CDR3 is TGTGCCAGCAGTGATCAGGCCGGGATTGAAGCTTTCTTT.

V is TRBV10-3 and J is TRBJ2-5; D gene uncertain. The length of the CDR3 is 16 residues. Deletions cut 2 bases from V and 1 base from J, with 14 bases between. Germline V gene sequence: CDR1 ENHRY, CDR2 SYGVKD. CDR3: CAISEAMVQIQETQYF. The CDR3 bases are TGTGCCATCAGTGAGGCAATGGTGCAGATCCAAGAGACCCAGTACTTC.